The 10 T cell receptor beta chains listed next were all sequenced from one sample in a study of T cells after posttransplantation cyclophosphamide. Cells defined as naive were viable CD3+CD4+ or CD3+CD8+ and CCR7+CD45RA+CD45RO-CD95-CD27+CD28+. The table came from immunoSEQ multiplex PCR; TCRdb's copy has only in-frame clones and leaves some out. The table records about 30,000 clones, about 91% of them present only once. The specimen sequenced was naive CD4+ T cells sorted from blood. These receptors were obtained from a man aged 30-40 years in good health and a related stem cell transplant donor.

The chain joins TRBV7-9 to TRBJ2-1; 10 positions match TRBD1. V lost 1 base and J lost 9; bases outside the gene matches: 3. This CDR3 has 14 residues. The germline CDR1 and CDR2 sequences are SEHNR and FQNEAQ (reference sequence). CDR3 amino acids: CASSLGQGAGEQFF. CDR3 nucleotides: TGTGCCAGCAGCTTAGGACAGGGGGCCGGTGAGCAGTTCTTC.

The gene calls are TRBV7-9 and TRBJ1-1; possibly TRBD1 for D (5 bases). V was shortened by 5 bases and J by 0 bases, with 10 bases between the two germline ends. Germline CDR1 SEHNR, CDR2 FQNEAQ (reference sequence). The CDR3 is made up of 14 amino acids. In nucleotides, the CDR3 is TGTGCCAGCAGCCCTCGACAGTTGAACACTGAAGCTTTCTTT. The encoded protein is CASSPRQLNTEAFF.

On this clone: No conserved phenylalanine or tryptophan is present at the end of the CDR3, so a read error is the likely explanation. The DNA is left out, because the CDR3 cannot be placed on it with certainty; the CDR3 is given as TCRdb lists it. V and J are TRBV10-3 and TRBJ1-3; TRBD1 is taken as the D call from the table, unchecked against the DNA. The CDR3 is 8 residues long, counting both termini. Germline V gene data show CDR1 as ENHRY and CDR2 as SYGVKD. CDR3 loop: CAAGRTGL.

The chain joins TRBV29-1 to TRBJ2-3, with 7 bases fitting TRBD2. CDR1 is SQVTM, CDR2 ANQGSEA, per germline. The V gene end was trimmed by 4 bases and the J gene end by 2 bases; junction bases not matched to a gene: 3. The CDR3 runs 13 residues. The CDR3 protein is CSVGGRATDTQYF. In nucleotides, the CDR3 is TGCAGCGTTGGTGGGAGGGCCACAGATACGCAGTATTTT.

J is TRBJ2-1 and V is TRBV5-1, with 8 bases aligning to TRBD1. The CDR3 totals 14 residues. In germline, CDR1 is SGHRS, CDR2 YFSETQ. V lost 4 bases to trimming and J lost 7 bases; unmatched junction nucleotides: 7. This chain's CDR3 is CASSLGQGRNEQFF. In DNA, the CDR3 is TGCGCCAGCAGCCTAGGACAGGGTAGGAATGAGCAGTTCTTC.

V gene TRBV4-3 combines with J gene TRBJ2-3; D possibly corresponds to TRBD1 (6 bases). The CDR3 consists of 13 residues. The V and J ends lost 5 bases and 3 bases respectively, with 9 bases between them. Germline V gene data show CDR1 as LGHNA and CDR2 as YSLEER. This CDR3 is CASSNRVTDTQYF. CDR3 sequence (DNA): TGCGCCAGCAGCAACAGGGTTACAGATACGCAGTATTTT.

The rearrangement joins TRBV5-4 to TRBJ2-7; 12 bases are shared with TRBD1. Germline CDR1 reads SGHNT; CDR2 reads YYREEE (reference sequence). J lost 6 bases, V lost 0 bases, and 4 bases had no gene match. CDR3 length: 15 amino acids. CDR3 DNA sequence: TGTGCCAGCAGCTTGGGGGACAGGGGGCGGATCGAGCAGTACTTC. This gives the protein CASSLGDRGRIEQYF.

V usage is TRBV18 and J usage is TRBJ1-6, with TRBD1 identical over 9 bases. The CDR3 consists of 13 residues. Losses at the gene ends were 3 bases for V and 10 bases for J; bases not matched to a gene: 1. Per germline, CDR1 KGHSH and CDR2 LQKENI. In DNA form, the CDR3 reads TGTGCCAGCTCACCGGACAGGGGATCACCCCTCCACTTT. Its translation: CASSPDRGSPLHF.

In this sample, this clone turned up once. V usage is TRBV29-1 and J usage is TRBJ1-1; 8 positions agree with TRBD1. The V gene's germline CDR1 is SQVTM and CDR2 ANQGSEA. Trimming at V came to 6 bases and at J to 11 bases, leaving 14 bases not matched to a gene. The CDR3 runs 13 residues. DNA of the CDR3: TGCAGCGTGGGGGGGGACAGGTCCCTCGGGGCTTTCTTT. This codes for CSVGGDRSLGAFF.

This clone has only one observation. The chain carries TRBV19 and TRBJ2-6; D gene uncertain. V was clipped by 0 bases and J by 4 bases, with 10 bases between them. The CDR3 has 16 amino acids. The germline V gene encodes CDR1 LNHDA and CDR2 SQIVND (reference sequence). CDR3 protein: CASSIEVAVGANVLTF. Written as DNA, the CDR3 is TGTGCCAGTAGTATAGAGGTGGCAGTCGGGGCCAACGTCCTGACTTTC.